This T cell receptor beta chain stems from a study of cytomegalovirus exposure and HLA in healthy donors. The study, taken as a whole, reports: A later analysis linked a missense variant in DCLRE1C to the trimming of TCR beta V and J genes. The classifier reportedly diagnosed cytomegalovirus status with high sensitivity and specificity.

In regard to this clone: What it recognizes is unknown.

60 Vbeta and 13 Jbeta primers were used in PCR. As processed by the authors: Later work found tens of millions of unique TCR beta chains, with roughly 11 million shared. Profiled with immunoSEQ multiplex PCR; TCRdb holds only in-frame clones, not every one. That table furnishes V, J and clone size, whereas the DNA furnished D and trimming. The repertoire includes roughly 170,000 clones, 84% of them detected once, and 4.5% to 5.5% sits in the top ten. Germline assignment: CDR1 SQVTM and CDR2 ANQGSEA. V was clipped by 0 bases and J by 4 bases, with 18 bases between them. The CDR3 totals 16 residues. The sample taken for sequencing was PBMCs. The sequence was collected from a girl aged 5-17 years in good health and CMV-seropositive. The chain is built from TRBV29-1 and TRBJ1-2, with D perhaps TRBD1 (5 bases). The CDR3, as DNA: TGCAGCGTTGAAGATGCCCGACAGATCAAGGCCTATGGCTACACCTTC. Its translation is CSVEDARQIKAYGYTF. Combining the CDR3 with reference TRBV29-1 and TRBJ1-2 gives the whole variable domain SAVISQKPSRDICQRGTSLTIQCQVDSQVTMMFWYRQQPGQSLTLIATANQGSEATYESGFVIDKFPISRPNLTFSTLTVSNMSPEDSSIYLCSVEDARQIKAYGYTFGSGTRLTVV.